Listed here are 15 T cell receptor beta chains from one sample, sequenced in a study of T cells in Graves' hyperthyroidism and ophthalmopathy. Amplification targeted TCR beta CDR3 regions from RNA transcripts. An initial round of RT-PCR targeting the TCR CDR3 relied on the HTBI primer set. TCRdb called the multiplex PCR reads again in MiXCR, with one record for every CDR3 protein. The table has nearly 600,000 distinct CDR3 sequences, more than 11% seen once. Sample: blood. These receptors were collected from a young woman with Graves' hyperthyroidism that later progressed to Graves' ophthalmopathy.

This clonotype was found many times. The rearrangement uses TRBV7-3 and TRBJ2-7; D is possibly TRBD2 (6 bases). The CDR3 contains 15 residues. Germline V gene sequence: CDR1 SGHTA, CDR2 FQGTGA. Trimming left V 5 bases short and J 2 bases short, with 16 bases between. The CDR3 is CASSIQSGDAYEQYF. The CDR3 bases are TGTGCCAGCAGCATCCAATCGGGGGATGCCTACGAGCAGTACTTC.

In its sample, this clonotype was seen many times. CDR3 residues: CASTPFGGTSGRWTEAFF. As DNA, the CDR3 is TGTGCCAGCACTCCTTTTGGGGGGACCAGTGGGAGATGGACTGAAGCTTTCTTT. This rearrangement joins TRBV27 to TRBJ1-1; tentatively, D is TRBD1 (5 bases). Deletions cut 7 bases from V and 5 bases from J, with 29 bases between. Germline V gene sequence: CDR1 MNHEY, CDR2 SMNVEV (reference sequence). This CDR3 spans 18 amino acids.

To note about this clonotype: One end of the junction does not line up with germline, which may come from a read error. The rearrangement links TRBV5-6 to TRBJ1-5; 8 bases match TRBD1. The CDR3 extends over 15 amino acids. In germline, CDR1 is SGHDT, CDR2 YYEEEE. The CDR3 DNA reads TGTGCCGGCAGCTTTTTCGACAGGGGAGCTCAGCCCCAGCATTTT. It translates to CAGSFFDRGAQPQHF.

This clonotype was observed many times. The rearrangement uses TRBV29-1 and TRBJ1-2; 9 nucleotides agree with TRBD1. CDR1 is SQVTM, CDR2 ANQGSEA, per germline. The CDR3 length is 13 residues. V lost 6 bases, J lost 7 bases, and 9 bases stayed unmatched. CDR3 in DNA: TGCAGCGTCGCCGGGACAGGGAGTAGTGGCTACACCTTC. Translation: CSVAGTGSSGYTF.

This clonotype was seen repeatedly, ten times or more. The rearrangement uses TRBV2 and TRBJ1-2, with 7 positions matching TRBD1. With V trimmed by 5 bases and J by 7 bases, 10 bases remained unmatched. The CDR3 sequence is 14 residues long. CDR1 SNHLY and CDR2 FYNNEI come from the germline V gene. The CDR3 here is CASSPPGTDGGYTF. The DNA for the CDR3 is TGTGCCAGCAGTCCGCCCGGGACAGACGGTGGCTACACCTTC.

CDR3 nucleotides: TGCGCCAGCAGCTTTGGGTCCACGGAACTAGCGACGGGGGAGCAGTACTTC. Amino acid sequence: CASSFGSTELATGEQYF. The chain employs TRBV5-1 and TRBJ2-7; 7 nucleotides match TRBD2. The CDR3 runs to 17 residues. Trimming cost V 2 bases and J 7 bases; bases outside gene matches: 18. The germline CDR1 and CDR2 sequences are SGHRS and YFSETQ.

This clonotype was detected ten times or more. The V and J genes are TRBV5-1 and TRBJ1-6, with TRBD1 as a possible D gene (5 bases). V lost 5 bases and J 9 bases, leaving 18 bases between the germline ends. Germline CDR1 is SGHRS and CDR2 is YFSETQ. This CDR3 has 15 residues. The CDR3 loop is CASRLTGPSASPLHF. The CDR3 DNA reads TGCGCCAGCAGACTAACGGGGCCCTCAGCTTCACCCCTCCACTTT.

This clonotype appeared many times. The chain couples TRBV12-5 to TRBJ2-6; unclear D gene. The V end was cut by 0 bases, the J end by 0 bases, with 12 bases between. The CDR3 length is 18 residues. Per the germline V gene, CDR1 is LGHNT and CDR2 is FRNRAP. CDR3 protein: CASGLVPVELSGANVLTF. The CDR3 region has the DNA TGTGCTAGTGGTTTGGTACCGGTCGAGCTCTCTGGGGCCAACGTCCTGACTTTC.

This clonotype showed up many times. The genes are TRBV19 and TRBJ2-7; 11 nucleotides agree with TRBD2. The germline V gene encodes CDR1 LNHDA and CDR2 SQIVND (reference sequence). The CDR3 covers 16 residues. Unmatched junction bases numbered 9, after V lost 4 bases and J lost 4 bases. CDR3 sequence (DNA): TGTGCCAGTAGTACCGAAATGACTAGCGGGGATTACGAGCAGTACTTC. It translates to CASSTEMTSGDYEQYF.

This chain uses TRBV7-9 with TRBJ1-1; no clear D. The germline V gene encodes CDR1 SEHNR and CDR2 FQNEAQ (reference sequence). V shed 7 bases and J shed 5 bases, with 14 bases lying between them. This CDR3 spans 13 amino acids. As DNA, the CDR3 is TGTGCCAGCAACTCTAACGTTGGGACTGAAGCTTTCTTT. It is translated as CASNSNVGTEAFF.

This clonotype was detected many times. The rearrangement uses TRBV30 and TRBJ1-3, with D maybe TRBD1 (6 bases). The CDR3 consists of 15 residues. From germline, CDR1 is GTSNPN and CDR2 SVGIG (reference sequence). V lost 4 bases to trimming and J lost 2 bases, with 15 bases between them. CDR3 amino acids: CAWMKKGEPGNTIYF. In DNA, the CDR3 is TGTGCCTGGATGAAAAAGGGGGAGCCTGGAAACACCATATATTTT.

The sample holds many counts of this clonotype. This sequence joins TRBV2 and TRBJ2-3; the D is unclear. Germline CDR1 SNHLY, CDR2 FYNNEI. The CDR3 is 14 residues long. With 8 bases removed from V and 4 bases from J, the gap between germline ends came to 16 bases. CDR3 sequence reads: CASLAASVPDTQYF. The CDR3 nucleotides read TGTGCCAGCTTGGCAGCATCGGTCCCAGATACGCAGTATTTT.

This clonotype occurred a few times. DNA for the CDR3: TGTGCCAGCAGACCAAATCGACAGCGCACTGGGGAGCAGTACTTC. Protein product: CASRPNRQRTGEQYF. This chain links TRBV7-8 with TRBJ2-7; the D gene is possibly TRBD1 (5 bases). Germline CDR1 is SGHVS and CDR2 is FQNEAQ. The CDR3 extends over 15 amino acids. Trimming removed 6 bases at V and 7 bases at J, with 22 bases between.

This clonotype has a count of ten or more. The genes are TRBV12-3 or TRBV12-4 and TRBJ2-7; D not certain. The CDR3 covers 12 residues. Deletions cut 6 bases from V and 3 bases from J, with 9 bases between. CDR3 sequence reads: CASSDTRYEQYF. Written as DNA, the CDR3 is TGTGCCAGCAGCGATACCCGCTACGAGCAGTACTTC.

For the CDR3, the DNA is TGTGCCAGCAGTTCGACTAGCGGGAGTTGGGGAGAGACCCAGTACTTC. Translated: CASSSTSGSWGETQYF. The chain employs TRBV12-3 or TRBV12-4 and TRBJ2-5, with 12 bases that match TRBD2. The CDR3 is 16 residues long. V lost 4 bases and J lost 4; bases outside the gene matches: 7.